This record concerns one T cell receptor (beta chain) sequence. As yet, its antigen is unknown. The germline gene is not matched at one end of the junction; a read error may be the cause. Quantitative 5'-RACE with molecular barcodes produced the TCR beta libraries. TCRdb ran MiXCR on the 5' RACE reads and lists one entry per CDR3 protein. The sample includes 150,000 to 200,000 distinct CDR3 sequences, approximately 20% of them seen just once. Germline lookup yields CDR1 DFQATT and CDR2 SNEGSKA (reference sequence). The CDR3 is 17 amino acids. This specimen belongs to a study of CD8 T cells in ankylosing spondylitis. Overall study findings and caveats: About 8 highly homologous variants made up a TCR beta motif, and this motif appeared characteristic of ankylosing spondylitis blood.

The sequenced sample consisted of blood, either unsorted or a sorted T cell fraction (not recorded which). The sequence derives from a male donor with ankylosing spondylitis or in good health (not recorded which). The gene calls are TRBV20-1 and TRBJ2-1, with D maybe TRBD1 (5 bases). CDR3 DNA sequence: TGCTGTGCTAGAGATCATAAAGGAATGGGGCCCTACAATGAGCAGTTCTTC. Encoded protein: CCARDHKGMGPYNEQFF.